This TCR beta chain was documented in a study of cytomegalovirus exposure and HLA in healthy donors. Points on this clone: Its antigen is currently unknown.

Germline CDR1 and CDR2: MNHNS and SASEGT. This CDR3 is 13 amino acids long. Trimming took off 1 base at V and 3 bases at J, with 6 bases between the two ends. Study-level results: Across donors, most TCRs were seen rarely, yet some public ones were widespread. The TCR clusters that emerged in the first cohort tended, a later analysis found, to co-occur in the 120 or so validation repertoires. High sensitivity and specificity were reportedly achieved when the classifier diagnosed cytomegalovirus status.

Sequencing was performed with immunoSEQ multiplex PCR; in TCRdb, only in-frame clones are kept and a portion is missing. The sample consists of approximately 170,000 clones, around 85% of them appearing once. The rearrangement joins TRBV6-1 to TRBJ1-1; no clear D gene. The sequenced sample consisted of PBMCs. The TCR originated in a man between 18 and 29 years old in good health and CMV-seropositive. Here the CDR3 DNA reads TGTGCCAGCAGTGAAGGGGCAGACACTGAAGCTTTCTTT. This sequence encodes CASSEGADTEAFF.